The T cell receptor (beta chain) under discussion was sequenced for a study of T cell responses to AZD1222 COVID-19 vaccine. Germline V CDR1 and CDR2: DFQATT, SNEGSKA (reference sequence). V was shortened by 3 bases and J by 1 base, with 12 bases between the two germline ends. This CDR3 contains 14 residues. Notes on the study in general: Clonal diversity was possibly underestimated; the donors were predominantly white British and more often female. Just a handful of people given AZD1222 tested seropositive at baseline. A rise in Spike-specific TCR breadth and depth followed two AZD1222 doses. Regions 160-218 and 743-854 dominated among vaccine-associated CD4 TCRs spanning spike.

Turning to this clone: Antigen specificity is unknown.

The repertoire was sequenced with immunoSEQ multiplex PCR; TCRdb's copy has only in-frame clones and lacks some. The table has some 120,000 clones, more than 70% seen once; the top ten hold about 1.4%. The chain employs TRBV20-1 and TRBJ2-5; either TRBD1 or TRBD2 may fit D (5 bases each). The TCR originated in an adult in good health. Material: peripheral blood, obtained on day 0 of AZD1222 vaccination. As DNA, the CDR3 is TGCAGTGCTAGTTGGGACCAGCTCCAAGAGACCCAGTACTTC. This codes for CSASWDQLQETQYF.